These 21 T cell receptor beta chains were all obtained from the same sample, sequenced in a study of T cells in Graves' hyperthyroidism and ophthalmopathy. RNA transcripts gave rise to amplified TCR beta CDR3 regions. The TCR CDR3 was amplified in a first-round RT-PCR using the HTBI primer set. TCRdb reprocessed the multiplex PCR reads with MiXCR, giving one entry per CDR3 protein. Of under 400,000 distinct CDR3 sequences listed, about a sixth are singletons. The sequenced material came from blood. These receptors all stem from a middle-aged woman with Graves' ophthalmopathy.

Ten or more counts support this clonotype. The V gene is TRBV2, the J gene TRBJ2-2; TRBD1 matches 7 bases. The J segment lost 6 bases and the V segment lost 6 bases, leaving 16 bases of the junction unmatched. Germline V gene sequence: CDR1 SNHLY, CDR2 FYNNEI. The CDR3 runs 17 residues. The CDR3 DNA follows: TGTGCCAGCAGGAAATTCGACAGGGATGATGTCCCCGGGGAGCTGTTTTTT. Protein product: CASRKFDRDDVPGELFF.

This clonotype showed up many times. The rearrangement joins TRBV27 to TRBJ2-7; 7 positions match TRBD1. V dropped 5 bases and J dropped 6; count of bases not matched to a gene: 19. Per the germline V gene, CDR1 is MNHEY and CDR2 is SMNVEV (reference sequence). The CDR3 totals 17 residues. Written as DNA, the CDR3 is TGTGCCAGCAGTACCAACCGACAGGGATTGATACCTCCCGAGCAGTACTTC. It yields the protein CASSTNRQGLIPPEQYF.

This clonotype was recorded many times. This chain joins TRBV6-5 and TRBJ1-1, with D maybe TRBD1 (6 bases). CDR3 length: 15 amino acids. Trimming cost V 2 bases and J 4 bases, with 14 bases left between them. The V gene's germline CDR1 is MNHEY and CDR2 SVGAGI. The DNA for the CDR3 is TGTGCCAGCAGTTACGTCTGGGGGCCGGGCACTGAAGCTTTCTTT. It specifies CASSYVWGPGTEAFF.

Worth noting for this clonotype: Compared with germline, one end of the junction differs, possibly owing to a read error. The genes are TRBV11-2 and TRBJ2-1; 14 positions agree with TRBD2. CDR1 is SGHAT and CDR2 is FQNNGV in the germline V gene. There are 17 residues in the CDR3. The CDR3, as DNA: TGTGCCAGCAGCCCTCAGACTAGCGGGAGGGCCTTTAGTGAGCAATTCTTC. Amino acids: CASSPQTSGRAFSEQFF.

This clonotype was counted only a few times. This chain joins TRBV28 and TRBJ2-7; D may be TRBD1 (6 bases). Germline lookup yields CDR1 MDHEN and CDR2 SYDVKM. The CDR3 has 13 residues. Deletions cut 5 bases from V and 2 bases from J, with 10 bases between. The CDR3 sequence is CASSQQGPYEQYF. The CDR3 DNA follows: TGTGCCAGCAGTCAACAGGGTCCCTACGAGCAGTACTTC. The full variable domain, its missing parts supplied by reference TRBV28 and TRBJ2-7, is DVKVTQSSRYLVKRTGEKVFLECVQDMDHENMFWYRQDPGLGLRLIYFSYDVKMKEKGDIPEGYSVSREKKERFSLILESASTNQTSMYLCASSQQGPYEQYFGPGTRLTVT.

The V and J genes are TRBV18 and TRBJ1-2, with 7 nucleotides matching TRBD1. Trimming took 1 base from V and 8 from J; bases not matched to a gene: 4. The germline V gene encodes CDR1 KGHSH and CDR2 LQKENI. The CDR3 extends over 13 amino acids. CDR3 in amino acids: CASSPLDRDGYTF. The CDR3 nucleotides read TGTGCCAGCTCACCACTTGACAGGGACGGCTACACCTTC.

This clonotype came up many times. The chain employs TRBV2 and TRBJ2-7; tentative D call: TRBD1 (6 bases). Germline V gene data show CDR1 as SNHLY and CDR2 as FYNNEI. The V end was cut by 11 bases, the J end by 5 bases, with 19 bases between. This CDR3 spans 13 amino acids. The CDR3 bases are TGTGCCGGGAAAGGGGGTCTTGCGGACGAGCAGTACTTC. Residues: CAGKGGLADEQYF.

In this sample, this clonotype turned up many times. The gene calls are TRBV28 and TRBJ1-2, with D possibly matching TRBD1 (6 bases). Per germline, CDR1 MDHEN and CDR2 SYDVKM. V was clipped by 1 base and J by 8 bases, with 14 bases between them. The CDR3 length is 14 residues. CDR3: CASSLSGAQVGYTF. The CDR3 DNA reads TGTGCCAGCAGTTTATCGGGGGCCCAGGTGGGCTACACCTTC.

This clonotype was observed at least ten times. The V gene is TRBV20-1, the J gene TRBJ2-7, with D possibly matching TRBD1 (5 bases). V was pared by 3 bases and J by 1 base, with 13 bases between. Germline lookup yields CDR1 DFQATT and CDR2 SNEGSKA (reference sequence). The CDR3 consists of 14 residues. The CDR3 sequence is CSASFGALSYEQYF. The CDR3 bases are TGCAGTGCTAGCTTTGGGGCTCTTTCCTACGAGCAGTACTTC.

V usage is TRBV20-1 and J usage is TRBJ1-2, with D unresolved. The CDR3 contains 11 residues. Germline V CDR1 and CDR2: DFQATT, SNEGSKA (reference sequence). V lost 4 bases and J 7 bases, leaving 10 bases between the germline ends. Here the CDR3 reads CSAMGRFGYTF. The DNA for the CDR3 is TGCAGTGCTATGGGCAGGTTTGGCTACACCTTC.

This clonotype has ten or more counts. V usage is TRBV28 and J usage is TRBJ1-1; the D is unclear. Germline loops: CDR1 MDHEN, CDR2 SYDVKM. Deletions cut 6 bases from V and 9 bases from J, with 17 bases between. The CDR3 contains 13 residues. CDR3 DNA sequence: TGTGCCAGCAGCCCGTCCGGAATTCAGAAAGCTTTCTTT. The encoded protein is CASSPSGIQKAFF.

This clonotype has a count of ten or more. V gene TRBV28 combines with J gene TRBJ1-1, with 7 positions matching TRBD1. The V gene end was trimmed by 7 bases and the J gene end by 11 bases; junction bases not matched to a gene: 13. Germline V gene sequence: CDR1 MDHEN, CDR2 SYDVKM. The CDR3 is 13 amino acids. CDR3 in DNA: TGTGCCAGCATGACGCCCCACAGGGGTAAGGCTTTCTTT. Translated, it gives CASMTPHRGKAFF.

This clonotype was counted many times. At one end the junction does not follow the germline gene, possibly because of a read error. This chain joins TRBV27 and TRBJ2-5; 9 bases fit TRBD2. CDR1 and CDR2 from the germline V gene are MNHEY and SMNVEV (reference sequence). The CDR3 is 14 amino acids. This CDR3 is CTSRFQAGGRAQYF. In nucleotides, the CDR3 is TGTACCAGCCGATTCCAGGCGGGAGGGAGGGCCCAGTACTTC.

The chain recombines TRBV28 with TRBJ2-7; possible D gene TRBD1, 5 bases. CDR3 length equals 17 residues. V lost 4 bases and J lost 2, with 21 bases in between. The germline gives CDR1 MDHEN, CDR2 SYDVKM. Here the CDR3 reads CASSSNSQGVYPYEQYF. The CDR3 DNA follows: TGTGCCAGCAGTTCGAATTCGCAGGGTGTATACCCCTACGAGCAGTACTTC.

This clonotype occurred a few times. V usage is TRBV11-2 and J usage is TRBJ2-2; 8 bases map to TRBD2. V trimming: 1 base; J trimming: 6 bases; junction bases outside the gene matches: 13. The CDR3 consists of 18 residues. The V gene's germline CDR1 is SGHAT and CDR2 FQNNGV. CDR3 sequence: CASSLVFSGISRSGELFF. The DNA for the CDR3 is TGTGCCAGCAGCTTAGTTTTTAGCGGGATATCGAGGTCCGGGGAGCTGTTTTTT.

This clonotype appeared many times. CDR3 sequence reads: CASSDNYGYTF. The DNA for the CDR3 is TGCGCCAGCAGCGACAACTATGGCTACACCTTC. The genes are TRBV5-1 and TRBJ1-2; no reliable D call. CDR3 length: 11 amino acids. Germline assignment: CDR1 SGHRS and CDR2 YFSETQ. Trimming removed 4 bases from V and 2 bases from J, with 3 bases in between.

This clonotype was seen repeatedly, ten times or more. The chain carries TRBV5-4 and TRBJ2-1, with D perhaps given as TRBD1 or TRBD2 (6 bases each). The germline gives CDR1 SGHNT, CDR2 YYREEE (reference sequence). CDR3 length equals 15 residues. Deletions cut 2 bases from V and 5 bases from J, with 14 bases between. The CDR3 DNA sequence: TGTGCCAGCAGCTTTGACGGAGGGACACACAATGAGCAGTTCTTC. Translating gives CASSFDGGTHNEQFF.

This clonotype was seen repeatedly, ten times or more. The CDR3 is CASSYSTGGTEAFF. CDR3 DNA sequence: TGTGCCAGCAGTTACTCGACGGGGGGCACTGAAGCTTTCTTT. This chain links TRBV6-5 with TRBJ1-1; possible D gene TRBD1, 5 bases. The CDR3 contains 14 residues. Trimming shortened V by 0 bases and J by 4 bases, and 9 bases separated the two germline ends. Germline V lookup: CDR1 MNHEY, CDR2 SVGAGI.

This clonotype was seen ten or more times. V gene TRBV2 combines with J gene TRBJ1-2; 11 bases fit TRBD1. V was clipped by 0 bases and J by 5 bases; unmatched bases: 14. This CDR3 spans 19 amino acids. Germline V gene lookup returns CDR1 SNHLY and CDR2 FYNNEI. CDR3 sequence reads: CASSEALPDRGHLGYGYTF. The CDR3 coding sequence is TGTGCCAGCAGTGAAGCCCTCCCGGACAGGGGGCACCTCGGGTATGGCTACACCTTC.

The chain links TRBV6-5 to TRBJ1-1; D ambiguous. Deletions cut 0 bases from V and 8 bases from J, with 16 bases between. The CDR3 sequence is 15 residues long. Germline V lookup: CDR1 MNHEY, CDR2 SVGAGI. The CDR3 region is CASSYSTPQGGEAFF. CDR3 nucleotide sequence: TGTGCCAGCAGTTACTCCACACCACAAGGTGGGGAAGCTTTCTTT.

In its sample, this clonotype was seen many times. The chain combines TRBV19 with TRBJ1-5; the D gene is possibly TRBD1 (6 bases). Trimming removed 6 bases at V and 2 bases at J, with 23 bases between. This CDR3 comprises 18 residues. Germline loops: CDR1 LNHDA, CDR2 SQIVND (reference sequence). The CDR3 reads CASSNGPLGATGNQPQHF. The CDR3 nucleotides read TGTGCCAGTAGCAACGGCCCGCTGGGGGCGACTGGCAATCAGCCCCAGCATTTT.